What follows are 5 T cell receptor beta chains derived from one specimen sequenced in a study of cytomegalovirus exposure and HLA in healthy donors. The PCR was carried out with 60 Vbeta primers and 13 Jbeta primers. Libraries were prepared by immunoSEQ multiplex PCR; TCRdb keeps only in-frame clonotypes and omits some of them. Of 150,000 or so clones listed, more than 60% are singletons. The specimen sequenced was PBMCs. These receptors were obtained from a man between 18 and 35 years old in good health and CMV-seropositive.

The J gene is TRBJ2-4, the V gene TRBV25-1; TRBD2 matches at 12 bases. Germline lookup yields CDR1 MGHDK and CDR2 SYGVNS. This CDR3 is 18 amino acids long. V lost 1 base and J lost 1; bases outside the gene matches: 5. In DNA, the CDR3 is TGTGCCAGCAGTGAATTAGGACTAGCGGGAAGGGCCAAAAACATTCAGTACTTC. Amino acid sequence: CASSELGLAGRAKNIQYF.

This clone was detected once. Distinct nucleotide sequences in the sample also encode this CDR3. This chain uses TRBV5-1 with TRBJ2-3; D unclear. Germline assignment: CDR1 SGHRS and CDR2 YFSETQ. Trimming removed 0 bases from V and 4 bases from J, with 3 bases in between. This CDR3 is built from 12 residues. DNA for the CDR3: TGCGCCAGCAGCTTGGCCGCAGATACGCAGTATTTT. This translates into CASSLAADTQYF. The entire variable domain, with the rest obtained from reference TRBV5-1 and TRBJ2-3, is as follows: KAGVTQTPRYLIKTRGQQVTLSCSPISGHRSVSWYQQTPGQGLQFLFEYFSETQRNKGNFPGRFSGRQFSNSRSEMNVSTLELGDSALYLCASSLAADTQYFGPGTRLTVL.

This clone was picked up one time. This sequence joins TRBV29-1 and TRBJ2-1; a weak D match, TRBD1 (5 bases). Trimming left V 3 bases short and J 3 bases short, with 18 bases between. CDR1 is SQVTM and CDR2 is ANQGSEA in the germline V gene. There are 16 residues in the CDR3. CDR3 in amino acids: CSVDGLDTRDYNEQFF. Written as DNA, the CDR3 is TGCAGCGTTGACGGCTTGGACACCCGCGACTACAATGAGCAGTTCTTC.

The chain employs TRBV4-2 and TRBJ2-7, with 7 nucleotides matching TRBD2. The V segment lost 2 bases and the J segment 0 bases; nucleotides outside the gene matches: 4. The CDR3 spans 15 residues. The germline V gene has CDR1 LGHNA and CDR2 YNFKEQ. CDR3 amino acids: CASSQTSDSSYEQYF. CDR3 bases: TGTGCCAGCAGCCAAACTAGCGATAGCTCCTACGAGCAGTACTTC.

The chain joins TRBV7-9 to TRBJ2-7; 10 bases match TRBD2. This CDR3 has 16 residues. The germline V gene has CDR1 SEHNR and CDR2 FQNEAQ (reference sequence). V lost 1 base, J lost 2 bases, and 5 bases stayed unmatched. The CDR3 coding sequence is TGTGCCAGCAGCTTAGGAACCGGGACTAGCGCCTACGAGCAGTACTTC. It is translated as CASSLGTGTSAYEQYF.